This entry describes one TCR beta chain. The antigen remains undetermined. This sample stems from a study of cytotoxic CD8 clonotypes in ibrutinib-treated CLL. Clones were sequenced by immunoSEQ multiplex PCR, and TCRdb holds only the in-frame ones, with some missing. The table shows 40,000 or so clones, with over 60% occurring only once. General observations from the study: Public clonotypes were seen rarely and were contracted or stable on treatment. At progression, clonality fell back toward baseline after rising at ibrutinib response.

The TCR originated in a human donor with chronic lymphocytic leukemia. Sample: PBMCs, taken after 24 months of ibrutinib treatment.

CDR3 sequence reads: CASNGGRNSNTEAFF. The CDR3 DNA is TGTGCCAGCAACGGCGGCAGGAATTCGAACACTGAAGCTTTCTTT. This chain joins TRBV2 and TRBJ1-1, with unresolved D. The length of the CDR3 is 15 residues. The germline V gene encodes CDR1 SNHLY and CDR2 FYNNEI. The V end lost 7 bases, the J end lost 1 base, and 16 bases lay between the germline ends. The variable domain in full, with the rest retrieved from reference TRBV2 and TRBJ1-1, is EPEVTQTPSHQVTQMGQEVILRCVPISNHLYFYWYRQILGQKVEFLVSFYNNEISEKSEIFDDQFSVERPDGSNFTLKIRSTKLEDSAMYFCASNGGRNSNTEAFFGQGTRLTVV.